This is a list of T cell receptor beta chains from one sample in a study of T cells after yellow fever vaccination. TCRdb redid the calling of the 5' RACE reads with MiXCR, one entry per CDR3 protein. In the table there are 250,000 to 400,000 distinct CDR3 sequences, over 4% of which are singletons. The sequences come from PBMCs, collected 5 days after the yellow fever booster vaccination. All receptors derive from a man aged 18-30 years who received the YFV17D yellow fever vaccine. Each CDR3 is given without its conserved first and last residue. D genes are given only for firm matches.

>TRBV20-1|TRBJ2-5|.
SARDSFRLAVQETQY
>TRBV10-3|TRBJ2-2|.
AIRTQQTGELF
>TRBV7-2|TRBJ1-1|.
ASSLMGVPQNTEAF
>TRBV7-3|TRBJ1-1|TRBD1
ASSSTSGGLGTEAF
>TRBV29-1|TRBJ2-3|.
SVFEVGTDTQY
>TRBV7-2|TRBJ1-1|.
ASSLGLGVVTEAF
>TRBV5-6|TRBJ1-2|.
ASSFEARAYGYT
>TRBV7-9|TRBJ1-6|.
ASSHTEGANSPLH
>TRBV29-1|TRBJ1-2|TRBD1
SVARDRGWYGYT
>TRBV20-1|TRBJ2-5|TRBD2
SARGRAGDPQETQY
>TRBV4-1|TRBJ1-6|.
ASSPFFPVDSPLH
>TRBV6-5|TRBJ1-3|TRBD1
ASSYSNRGLSGNTIY
>TRBV5-5|TRBJ1-1|.
ASSWGDWEAF
>TRBV27|TRBJ2-3|.
ASSLSGRGADTQY